These 13 T cell receptor beta chains came from one sample sequenced in a study of T cell responses to AZD1222 COVID-19 vaccine. The protocol was immunoSEQ multiplex PCR, while the TCRdb copy is restricted to in-frame clones and leaves out a portion. This sample has approximately 150,000 clones, with around nine tenths found just once. This material consisted of peripheral blood, taken 28 days after the second AZD1222 dose. Source of these receptors: an adult who received the AZD1222 COVID-19 vaccine.

CDR3 sequence: CASSETGGFTDTQYF. The CDR3 DNA follows: TGTGCCAGTAGTGAGACAGGGGGCTTCACAGATACGCAGTATTTT. This chain links TRBV19 with TRBJ2-3, with 10 bases that match TRBD1. J lost 2 bases, V lost 5 bases, and 4 bases had no gene match. Germline-derived CDR1 and CDR2 are LNHDA and SQIVND (reference sequence). The CDR3 runs 15 residues.

The chain combines TRBV10-3 with TRBJ2-1; 9 bases fit TRBD1. J was trimmed by 9 bases and V by 4 bases; bases with no gene match: 7. The CDR3 extends over 14 amino acids. The germline gives CDR1 ENHRY, CDR2 SYGVKD. CDR3 coding DNA: TGTGCCATCAGTGGAAGGGACAGGGCTGGTGAGCAGTTCTTC. Translated, it gives CAISGRDRAGEQFF.

The gene calls are TRBV3-1 (or the pseudogene TRBV3-2) and TRBJ1-5; D unclear. Germline CDR1 and CDR2: LGHDT and YNNKEL (reference sequence). The V and J ends lost 3 bases and 2 bases respectively, with 14 bases between them. CDR3 length: 16 residues. This CDR3 reads CASSQGLAGGNQPQHF. The CDR3 nucleotides read TGTGCCAGCAGCCAGGGATTAGCCGGCGGCAATCAGCCCCAGCATTTT.

The V gene is TRBV9, the J gene TRBJ1-4, with D unresolved. The length of the CDR3 is 13 residues. V lost 3 bases to trimming and J lost 8 bases, with 11 bases between them. CDR1 is SGDLS and CDR2 is YYNGEE in the germline V gene. In DNA form, the CDR3 reads TGTGCCAGCAGCGAAGGATTGGGGGAAAAACTGTTTTTT. This sequence encodes CASSEGLGEKLFF.

This clone was observed once. The chain couples TRBV9 to TRBJ2-7; tentative D call: TRBD2 (7 bases). CDR1 and CDR2 from the germline V gene are SGDLS and YYNGEE. The CDR3 is made up of 17 amino acids. Trimming shortened V by 3 bases and J by 2 bases, and 21 bases separated the two germline ends. The CDR3 region is CASSAWGGQTRPYEQYF. The CDR3 DNA is TGTGCCAGCAGCGCGTGGGGGGGACAAACTAGGCCCTACGAGCAGTACTTC.

V gene TRBV7-3 combines with J gene TRBJ2-1, with D perhaps TRBD2 (5 bases). CDR1 is SGHTA, CDR2 FQGTGA, per germline. The length of the CDR3 is 13 residues. V lost 0 bases to trimming and J lost 9 bases, with 9 bases between them. CDR3 loop: CASSLTLASEQFF. The CDR3, as DNA: TGTGCCAGCAGCTTAACCTTAGCGAGTGAGCAGTTCTTC.

The chain has TRBV13 and TRBJ2-1; D possibly corresponds to TRBD2 (7 bases). This CDR3 is built from 15 residues. Germline V gene sequence: CDR1 PRHDT, CDR2 FYEKMQ (reference sequence). With 2 bases removed from V and 5 bases from J, the gap between germline ends came to 13 bases. CDR3 sequence reads: CASSLRGAGHNEQFF. The CDR3 nucleotides read TGTGCCAGCAGCTTACGGGGGGCTGGCCACAATGAGCAGTTCTTC.

The rearrangement uses TRBV20-1 and TRBJ2-7; no definite D call. The CDR3 loop spans 11 amino acids. Germline V gene sequence: CDR1 DFQATT, CDR2 SNEGSKA (reference sequence). The V end was cut by 2 bases, the J end by 6 bases, with 8 bases between. The CDR3 here is CSARLGREQYF. Written as DNA, the CDR3 is TGCAGTGCTAGACTGGGTCGCGAGCAGTACTTC.

V usage is TRBV29-1 and J usage is TRBJ1-2, with 9 bases aligning to TRBD1. CDR3 size: 15 residues. Germline-derived CDR1 and CDR2 are SQVTM and ANQGSEA. Trimming cost V 6 bases and J 6 bases; bases outside gene matches: 14. This CDR3 is CSVGTGKVLRHGYTF. DNA for the CDR3: TGCAGCGTGGGGACAGGGAAAGTATTAAGGCATGGCTACACCTTC. Variable domain in full (rest from reference TRBV29-1 and TRBJ1-2): SAVISQKPSRDICQRGTSLTIQCQVDSQVTMMFWYRQQPGQSLTLIATANQGSEATYESGFVIDKFPISRPNLTFSTLTVSNMSPEDSSIYLCSVGTGKVLRHGYTFGSGTRLTVV.

The rearrangement joins TRBV5-1 to TRBJ1-1, with a weak D call TRBD1 (6 bases). Between the trimmed V and J ends, which lost 5 bases and 4 bases, there was a span of 18 bases. The CDR3 has 15 residues. CDR1 is SGHRS, CDR2 YFSETQ, per germline. The CDR3 is CASSALGGEGTEAFF. DNA for the CDR3: TGCGCCAGCAGTGCTTTAGGGGGTGAGGGCACTGAAGCTTTCTTT.

The chain uses TRBV28 and TRBJ1-1; no clear D. CDR1 MDHEN and CDR2 SYDVKM come from the germline V gene. V was clipped by 6 bases and J by 2 bases, with 13 bases between them. This CDR3 is built from 14 residues. The CDR3 DNA reads TGTGCCAGCAGATTTCAGAGAACAAACACTGAAGCTTTCTTT. This translates into CASRFQRTNTEAFF.

J is TRBJ2-3 and V is TRBV7-6; D is undetermined. V was clipped by 4 bases and J by 2 bases, with 13 bases between them. The CDR3 is 15 amino acids. CDR1 SGHVS and CDR2 FNYEAQ come from the germline V gene. CDR3 amino acids: CASSSQTGFTDTQYF. CDR3 bases: TGTGCCAGCAGCTCCCAGACGGGTTTCACAGATACGCAGTATTTT.

The count of this clone is one. The J gene is TRBJ2-4, the V gene TRBV7-2; possibly TRBD1 or TRBD2 for D (5 bases each). Germline V gives CDR1 SGHTA, CDR2 FQGNSA. The CDR3 is 12 residues long. Trimming took 1 base from V and 12 from J, leaving 10 bases between them. The CDR3 here is CASSLGRDAQYF. CDR3 coding DNA: TGTGCCAGCAGCTTAGGACGGGACGCTCAGTACTTC.